The 29 T cell receptor beta chains presented below share a single source sample, sequenced in a study of blood T cell repertoires in COVID-19. Some clones are missing from TCRdb's copy, which holds only in-frame ones; the method was immunoSEQ multiplex PCR. Among about 32,000 clones listed, about 86% were seen once. Sequenced material: peripheral blood. Receptors were obtained from a woman in her sixties or seventies with active COVID-19.

The CDR3 loop is CASRPGFGAGETQYF. In DNA, the CDR3 is TGTGCCAGCAGACCAGGTTTTGGGGCAGGAGAGACCCAGTACTTC. V gene TRBV28 combines with J gene TRBJ2-5, with a tentative D call TRBD1 (5 bases). Trimming removed 6 bases at V and 4 bases at J, with 18 bases between. The CDR3 contains 15 residues. Germline V gene lookup returns CDR1 MDHEN and CDR2 SYDVKM.

The CDR3 DNA reads as TGTGCCATCAGTGAGTCCGTCCTAGACGCACTAGGTTCACCCCTCCACTTT. Its protein product is CAISESVLDALGSPLHF. The V gene is TRBV10-3, the J gene TRBJ1-6; D is unclear. There are 17 residues in the CDR3. The V gene lost 0 bases and the J gene lost 9 bases, with 18 bases spanning the gap. The germline V gene has CDR1 ENHRY and CDR2 SYGVKD.

This chain links TRBV28 with TRBJ1-2; TRBD1 aligns across 10 bases. V trimming: 10 bases; J trimming: 1 base; junction bases outside the gene matches: 18. Germline CDR1 MDHEN, CDR2 SYDVKM. CDR3 length: 18 amino acids. In nucleotides, the CDR3 is TGTGCCACCACTCCCCCCGGGACAGGGGAGTTAAGTAACTATGGCTACACCTTC. This sequence encodes CATTPPGTGELSNYGYTF.

The chain has TRBV18 and TRBJ2-1; TRBD1 aligns across 11 bases. The CDR3 is 14 amino acids. Germline CDR1 KGHSH, CDR2 LQKENI. V was pared by 3 bases and J by 5 bases, with 0 bases of the junction left unmatched. DNA of the CDR3: TGTGCCAGCTCACCGGGACAGGGGGACAATGAGCAGTTCTTC. Translating gives CASSPGQGDNEQFF. Variable domain in full (rest from reference TRBV18 and TRBJ2-1): NAGVMQNPRHLVRRRGQEARLRCSPMKGHSHVYWYRQLPEEGLKFMVYLQKENIIDESGMPKERFSAEFPKEGPSILRIQQVVRGDSAAYFCASSPGQGDNEQFFGPGTRLTVL.

The DNA for the CDR3 is TGTGCCAGCAGCTTGAAGCACCTGAACACTGAAGCTTTCTTT. This encodes CASSLKHLNTEAFF. V usage is TRBV5-4 and J usage is TRBJ1-1; D uncertain. The V gene lost 1 base and the J gene lost 0 bases, with 7 bases spanning the gap. This CDR3 is 14 amino acids long. The V gene's germline CDR1 is SGHNT and CDR2 YYREEE (reference sequence).

The rearrangement joins TRBV18 to TRBJ1-2; D ambiguous. The V gene lost 2 bases and the J gene lost 6 bases, with 16 bases spanning the gap. Germline CDR1 and CDR2: KGHSH and LQKENI. The CDR3 spans 15 residues. CDR3 in DNA: TGTGCCAGCTCACCAAGGGAAGAGGGCTCCAATGGCTACACCTTC. Its protein is CASSPREEGSNGYTF.

This clone was recorded a few times. The chain uses TRBV5-1 and TRBJ1-2, with TRBD1 matching over 7 bases. Germline-derived CDR1 and CDR2 are SGHRS and YFSETQ. This CDR3 contains 15 residues. V lost 1 base to trimming and J lost 1 base; unmatched junction nucleotides: 4. CDR3: CASSLLGQINYGYTF. The CDR3, as DNA: TGCGCCAGCAGCTTGCTGGGACAGATTAACTATGGCTACACCTTC.

This chain joins TRBV19 and TRBJ2-2, with 11 bases lining up with TRBD2. The CDR3 is made up of 16 amino acids. V trimming: 3 bases; J trimming: 5 bases; junction bases outside the gene matches: 5. Germline CDR1 reads LNHDA; CDR2 reads SQIVND (reference sequence). CDR3 in DNA: TGTGCCAGTAGTATCCTAGCGGGGGGTAAAACCGGGGAGCTGTTTTTT. The encoded protein is CASSILAGGKTGELFF.

This clone occurred once. The rearrangement links TRBV2 to TRBJ1-2; 8 bases fit TRBD1. V lost 6 bases and J lost 5; bases outside the gene matches: 5. Germline V gives CDR1 SNHLY, CDR2 FYNNEI. The CDR3 consists of 13 residues. The CDR3 DNA is TGTGCCAGCAGCCGGGACAGGAATTATGGCTACACCTTC. Protein: CASSRDRNYGYTF.

The chain is built from TRBV7-2 and TRBJ2-7; 12 positions match TRBD1. The CDR3 contains 16 residues. The germline V gene encodes CDR1 SGHTA and CDR2 FQGNSA. V gave up 1 base and J gave up 7 bases; unmatched junction bases: 8. The CDR3 loop is CASSLEGTGGFREQYF. CDR3 DNA: TGTGCCAGCAGCTTAGAAGGGACAGGGGGCTTTAGAGAGCAGTACTTC.

The genes are TRBV19 and TRBJ1-4, with 8 bases identical to TRBD1. CDR3 length equals 13 residues. Germline CDR1 LNHDA, CDR2 SQIVND (reference sequence). V trimming: 9 bases; J trimming: 4 bases; junction bases outside the gene matches: 4. The CDR3 nucleotides read TGTGCCAGCTCGGGACAGGTTAATGAAAAACTGTTTTTT. It yields the protein CASSGQVNEKLFF.

The chain employs TRBV7-3 and TRBJ1-1; 8 positions match TRBD1. Germline V gives CDR1 SGHTA, CDR2 FQGTGA. The V and J ends lost 4 bases and 2 bases, in that order; junction bases with no gene match: 3. The length of the CDR3 is 14 residues. This CDR3 reads CASSSTGENTEAFF. The CDR3 DNA follows: TGTGCCAGCAGCTCGACAGGGGAAAACACTGAAGCTTTCTTT.

The rearrangement joins TRBV12-3 or TRBV12-4 to TRBJ1-3; D remains ambiguous. The CDR3 is made up of 13 amino acids. Trimming took off 10 bases at V and 0 bases at J, with 10 bases between the two ends. The CDR3, as DNA: TGTGCCACTTCGATTAGCTCTGGAAACACCATATATTTT. It translates to CATSISSGNTIYF.

In its sample, this clone was seen a few times. V gene TRBV4-1 combines with J gene TRBJ2-7; weak D call: TRBD2 (6 bases). Trimming removed 4 bases from V and 3 bases from J, with 31 bases in between. Germline CDR1 is MGHRA and CDR2 is YSYEKL. There are 20 residues in the CDR3. Here the CDR3 DNA reads TGCGCCAGCAGCCCCCTGGGAACCGTCAAGAGCAGCGGGTTAGACTACGAGCAGTACTTC. Its translation: CASSPLGTVKSSGLDYEQYF.

Only one count was recorded for this clone. CDR3 DNA sequence: TGTGCCAGCAGTTACTCGATATCGGGTAATCAGCCCCAGCATTTT. This codes for CASSYSISGNQPQHF. The rearrangement links TRBV6-6 to TRBJ1-5; D ambiguous. The CDR3 runs to 15 residues. Trimming removed 0 bases from V and 4 bases from J, with 10 bases in between. CDR1 and CDR2 (germline): MNHNY, SVGAGI (reference sequence).

The CDR3 sequence is CASSDPGEQFF. The CDR3 coding sequence is TGCGCCAGCAGTGATCCGGGGGAGCAGTTCTTC. This chain connects TRBV10-2 to TRBJ2-1; D is perhaps TRBD2 (5 bases). The CDR3 covers 11 residues. From germline, CDR1 is WSHSY and CDR2 SAAADI. V was clipped by 3 bases and J by 10 bases, with 7 bases between them.

The chain recombines TRBV7-9 with TRBJ1-4; no clear D gene. Trimming shortened V by 8 bases and J by 6 bases, and 19 bases separated the two germline ends. The V gene's germline CDR1 is SEHNR and CDR2 FQNEAQ (reference sequence). This CDR3 is built from 15 residues. CDR3 residues: CASAPGREGDEKLFF. CDR3 bases: TGTGCCAGCGCCCCGGGGAGGGAGGGCGATGAAAAACTGTTTTTT.

A single count supports this clone. The chain is built from TRBV28 and TRBJ2-7; 7 bases are shared with TRBD2. The J segment lost 4 bases and the V segment lost 5 bases, leaving 14 bases of the junction unmatched. The CDR3 runs to 16 residues. Germline V gives CDR1 MDHEN, CDR2 SYDVKM. CDR3 nucleotides: TGTGCCAGCAGTACGCGGGGCGGTGGGAGGGAATACGAGCAGTACTTC. Protein sequence: CASSTRGGGREYEQYF.

The chain couples TRBV6-6 to TRBJ2-7, with TRBD2 identical over 8 bases. The CDR3 runs 14 residues. The V gene end was trimmed by 7 bases and the J gene end by 5 bases; junction bases not matched to a gene: 10. The germline V gene has CDR1 MNHNY and CDR2 SVGAGI (reference sequence). The CDR3 reads CASTVVGLAHEQYF. The CDR3 region has the DNA TGTGCCAGCACCGTAGTCGGACTAGCCCACGAGCAGTACTTC.

The chain employs TRBV5-5 and TRBJ2-5, with 7 bases identical to TRBD1. With V trimmed by 2 bases and J by 2 bases, 0 bases remained unmatched. CDR3 length equals 13 residues. From germline, CDR1 is SGHKS and CDR2 YYEKEE (reference sequence). The CDR3 region is CASSLQGQETQYF. CDR3 nucleotide sequence: TGTGCCAGCAGCTTACAGGGGCAAGAGACCCAGTACTTC.

This chain connects TRBV3-1 (or the pseudogene TRBV3-2) to TRBJ2-7; 10 positions agree with TRBD1. The CDR3 runs to 15 residues. The V gene's germline CDR1 is LGHDT and CDR2 YNNKEL (reference sequence). V lost 5 bases, J lost 4 bases, and 8 bases stayed unmatched. CDR3 sequence (DNA): TGTGCCAGCAGCTCCCCAGGGGACAGGGGTTACGAGCAGTACTTC. This encodes CASSSPGDRGYEQYF.

The V gene is TRBV5-4, the J gene TRBJ2-4; 7 bases line up with TRBD1. CDR3 size: 15 residues. Germline V lookup: CDR1 SGHNT, CDR2 YYREEE (reference sequence). V shed 1 base and J 4 bases; nucleotides not matched to a gene: 5. The CDR3 sequence is CASSLSGTVKNIQYF. As DNA, the CDR3 is TGTGCCAGCAGCTTGAGTGGGACAGTTAAAAACATTCAGTACTTC.

This clone was seen once. The J gene is TRBJ2-1, the V gene TRBV10-3, with TRBD1 matching over 8 bases. V dropped 7 bases and J dropped 6; count of bases not matched to a gene: 8. Germline V gene sequence: CDR1 ENHRY, CDR2 SYGVKD. This CDR3 has 14 amino acids. The CDR3 loop reads CAINSGTGVNEQFF. In nucleotides, the CDR3 is TGTGCCATCAACTCCGGGACAGGAGTCAATGAGCAGTTCTTC.

CDR3 sequence reads: CASSRAYEQYF. The DNA for the CDR3 is TGTGCCAGCAGCCGCGCGTACGAGCAGTACTTC. The chain combines TRBV5-5 with TRBJ2-7, with unresolved D. The CDR3 sequence is 11 residues long. V lost 4 bases to trimming and J lost 4 bases, with 6 bases between them. Germline V gives CDR1 SGHKS, CDR2 YYEKEE (reference sequence).

The chain combines TRBV28 with TRBJ2-7; tentative D call: TRBD2 (8 bases). This CDR3 is 16 amino acids long. CDR1 is MDHEN, CDR2 SYDVKM, per germline. The V and J ends lost 5 bases and 4 bases respectively, with 21 bases between them. In DNA, the CDR3 is TGTGCCAGCAGTACAGGGGCCGCGGGGGGCCGATACGAGCAGTACTTC. Encoded protein: CASSTGAAGGRYEQYF.

V gene TRBV5-4 combines with J gene TRBJ1-2; D uncertain. Trimming cost V 0 bases and J 8 bases, with 8 bases left between them. Germline-derived CDR1 and CDR2 are SGHNT and YYREEE (reference sequence). This CDR3 has 12 amino acids. CDR3 loop: CASSLDSLGYTF. The DNA of the CDR3 is TGTGCCAGCAGCTTGGATAGCCTAGGCTACACCTTC.

Remarks on this clone: The junction departs from germline at one end; a sequencing error may be responsible. This chain connects TRBV28 to TRBJ1-2; tentatively, D is TRBD1 (6 bases). Germline CDR1 reads MDHEN; CDR2 reads SYDVKM. The CDR3 consists of 13 residues. The CDR3 bases are TGTGCCAGCAATTTAGGGGGGTCCTATGGCTACACCTTC. Protein product: CASNLGGSYGYTF.

The chain has TRBV11-3 and TRBJ1-1; no reliable D call. V was pared by 6 bases and J by 11 bases, with 19 bases between. Germline CDR1 reads SGHNT; CDR2 reads YENEEA. The CDR3 length is 13 residues. The CDR3 coding sequence is TGTGCCAGCAGGCGGAGTTCCGGGTCTGGGGCTTTCTTT. Translated: CASRRSSGSGAFF.

The V gene is TRBV7-2, the J gene TRBJ2-3, with 7 bases that match TRBD2. This CDR3 spans 14 amino acids. Germline V gene data show CDR1 as SGHTA and CDR2 as FQGNSA. V trimming: 5 bases; J trimming: 7 bases; junction bases outside the gene matches: 9. CDR3 protein: CASSAWEGRNTQYF. The CDR3 coding sequence is TGTGCCAGCAGCGCCTGGGAGGGTCGGAATACGCAGTATTTT.